Given below is one T cell receptor beta chain in context. An end of the junction differs from the germline gene, which may be a read error. This sample is part of a study of blood T cell repertoires in COVID-19. The table came from immunoSEQ multiplex PCR; TCRdb's copy has only in-frame clones and leaves some out. This repertoire shows more than 100,000 clones, 84% found once; its top ten account for 3% to 4.5%. The origin of this receptor is a young woman who had recovered from COVID-19. Sequences were obtained from PBMCs or T cells enriched from blood (not recorded which).

The chain's CDR3 is CASSLEGSGPPRDF. The DNA for the CDR3 is TGTGCCAGCAGCTTAGAGGGTTCTGGCCCCCCGAGGGACTTC. The chain has TRBV7-9 and TRBJ2-7, with D possibly matching TRBD2 (5 bases). Germline CDR1 and CDR2: SEHNR and FQNEAQ (reference sequence). The CDR3 spans 14 residues.